A single sample gave rise to the 18 T cell receptor beta chains below, sequenced in a study of T-cell reconstitution after alpha-beta-depleted transplantation in children (TCRdb year 2016). Library construction relied on PCR. The listed sequencing device is Illumina HiSeq 2500. Molecular barcoding was employed in the preparation of TCR libraries, with unique molecular identifiers being used to normalize TCRbeta repertoire quantification. The raw public data were reprocessed by TCRdb itself: fastp quality trimming at Q25, MiXCR clonotype calling, in-frame beta chains only. Rows merge per CDR3 protein into single entries with the most common DNA and genes. The sample includes hundreds of thousands of distinct CDR3 sequences, with more than 20% observed a single time. Of the sample, more than 2% is held by the ten largest clones. Reading the label with the study, this specimen's treatment or condition is: allogeneic hematopoietic cell transplantation with graft depleted of TCRalphabeta T cells and CD19 B cells.

The sample was PBMCs, taken before TCRalphabeta/CD19-depleted stem cell transplant. The receptors derive from a girl aged 2-15 years with Fanconi anemia, due to receive a stem cell transplant.

This clonotype was recorded at least ten times. The CDR3 DNA reads TGCAGCGTTTCCGGGACTAGCGGGGAGACCCAGTACTTC. Translated, it gives CSVSGTSGETQYF. The chain has TRBV29-1 and TRBJ2-5; 12 bases match TRBD2. The trim removed 5 bases at V and 5 bases at J, leaving 3 bases unmatched. This CDR3 is built from 13 residues. Germline CDR1 SQVTM, CDR2 ANQGSEA.

This clonotype was observed at least ten times. This chain connects TRBV4-2 to TRBJ2-1; D could derive from TRBD1 or TRBD2 (5 bases each). Deletions cut 3 bases from V and 2 bases from J, with 14 bases between. From germline, CDR1 is LGHNA and CDR2 YNFKEQ. This CDR3 comprises 16 residues. The CDR3, as DNA: TGTGCCAGCAGCCATGATACCGGGACGCCCTACAATGAGCAGTTCTTC. This gives the protein CASSHDTGTPYNEQFF.

The rearrangement links TRBV7-6 to TRBJ2-1; 8 nucleotides match TRBD1. The V gene's germline CDR1 is SGHVS and CDR2 FNYEAQ. The CDR3 sequence is 16 residues long. The ends lost 6 bases at V and 1 base at J; junction bases unmatched: 8. The CDR3, as DNA: TGTGCCAGCAGTCTGCGCGACAGGGGATCCTACAATGAGCAGTTCTTC. Amino acids: CASSLRDRGSYNEQFF.

This clonotype was recorded a few times. The rearrangement links TRBV7-3 to TRBJ2-2; 9 bases match TRBD1. J was trimmed by 0 bases and V by 4 bases; bases with no gene match: 3. The length of the CDR3 is 16 residues. Germline V gene data show CDR1 as SGHTA and CDR2 as FQGTGA. The CDR3 region is CASSSTGGSNTGELFF. Written as DNA, the CDR3 is TGTGCCAGCAGCTCTACAGGGGGCTCGAACACCGGGGAGCTGTTTTTT. Complete variable domain (other parts from reference TRBV7-3 and TRBJ2-2): GAGVSQTPSNKVTEKGKYVELRCDPISGHTALYWYRQSLGQGPEFLIYFQGTGAADDSGLPNDRFFAVRPEGSVSTLKIQRTERGDSAVYLCASSSTGGSNTGELFFGEGSRLTVL.

This chain uses TRBV20-1 with TRBJ2-1; 11 positions agree with TRBD2. There are 18 residues in the CDR3. Germline values: CDR1 DFQATT, CDR2 SNEGSKA (reference sequence). Trimming at V came to 7 bases and at J to 0 bases, leaving 14 bases not matched to a gene. The CDR3 protein is CSGRGTSGSLSSYNEQFF. In nucleotides, the CDR3 is TGCAGTGGACGGGGGACTAGCGGTTCCCTGAGCTCCTACAATGAGCAGTTCTTC.

The chain has TRBV6-1 and TRBJ2-5; the match to TRBD1 covers 9 bases. Germline V gene sequence: CDR1 MNHNS, CDR2 SASEGT. The V segment lost 6 bases and the J segment 5 bases; nucleotides outside the gene matches: 7. This CDR3 has 14 residues. The CDR3 DNA reads as TGTGCCAGCAGGAGACAGGGGGTGGAGGAGACCCAGTACTTC. Encoded protein: CASRRQGVEETQYF.

This clonotype was found a few times. The chain combines TRBV5-1 with TRBJ2-7; the match to TRBD2 covers 12 bases. The CDR3 has 15 amino acids. Trimming cost V 4 bases and J 5 bases; bases outside gene matches: 7. Germline loops: CDR1 SGHRS, CDR2 YFSETQ. The CDR3: CASSGGLAGINEQYF. The CDR3 DNA follows: TGCGCCAGCAGCGGTGGACTAGCGGGGATCAACGAGCAGTACTTC.

V and J are TRBV9 and TRBJ2-3, with 10 bases that match TRBD2. V lost 2 bases to trimming and J lost 2 bases; unmatched junction nucleotides: 2. Germline V gene sequence: CDR1 SGDLS, CDR2 YYNGEE. This CDR3 spans 15 amino acids. DNA of the CDR3: TGTGCCAGCAGCGTCGGACTAGCGGACACAGATACGCAGTATTTT. It specifies CASSVGLADTDTQYF.

This chain connects TRBV20-1 to TRBJ2-3; D is undetermined. Trimming stripped 3 bases from V and 2 bases from J, with 6 bases between. The CDR3 runs 12 residues. CDR1 is DFQATT, CDR2 SNEGSKA, per germline (reference sequence). CDR3 sequence reads: CSASGFTDTQYF. The CDR3 nucleotides read TGCAGTGCTAGCGGATTCACAGATACGCAGTATTTT.

In its sample, this clonotype was seen many times. The chain joins TRBV20-1 to TRBJ2-7; 13 nucleotides match TRBD2. V trimming: 3 bases; J trimming: 0 bases; junction bases outside the gene matches: 8. Looked up from germline, CDR1 is DFQATT and CDR2 is SNEGSKA (reference sequence). This CDR3 has 17 residues. The chain's CDR3 is CSASPTSGGPYSYEQYF. In nucleotides, the CDR3 is TGCAGTGCTAGCCCGACTAGCGGGGGGCCGTACTCCTACGAGCAGTACTTC.

The chain recombines TRBV5-1 with TRBJ2-1, with TRBD1 matching 8 bases. The germline V gene has CDR1 SGHRS and CDR2 YFSETQ. There are 15 residues in the CDR3. Unmatched junction bases numbered 8, after V lost 7 bases and J lost 2 bases. The CDR3 DNA sequence: TGCGCCAGCGTCCCAGGGGGCCTGACCTACAATGAGCAGTTCTTC. Protein: CASVPGGLTYNEQFF. Together with reference TRBV5-1 and TRBJ2-1, the CDR3 gives the full variable domain: KAGVTQTPRYLIKTRGQQVTLSCSPISGHRSVSWYQQTPGQGLQFLFEYFSETQRNKGNFPGRFSGRQFSNSRSEMNVSTLELGDSALYLCASVPGGLTYNEQFFGPGTRLTVL.

The chain uses TRBV6-1 and TRBJ2-7; 12 positions match TRBD2. The J segment lost 4 bases and the V segment lost 6 bases, leaving 7 bases of the junction unmatched. CDR3 length: 15 residues. Germline CDR1 and CDR2: MNHNS and SASEGT. CDR3 in amino acids: CASRPGLAGLYEQYF. In nucleotides, the CDR3 is TGTGCCAGCAGGCCCGGACTAGCGGGGTTATACGAGCAGTACTTC.

This chain links TRBV5-5 with TRBJ2-2; 13 nucleotides line up with TRBD2. Germline V gene sequence: CDR1 SGHKS, CDR2 YYEKEE (reference sequence). The V gene end was trimmed by 3 bases and the J gene end by 0 bases; junction bases not matched to a gene: 5. CDR3 length equals 18 residues. The chain's CDR3 is CASSWAGLAGANTGELFF. CDR3 in DNA: TGTGCCAGCAGCTGGGCTGGACTAGCGGGGGCGAACACCGGGGAGCTGTTTTTT.

This rearrangement joins TRBV5-1 to TRBJ1-1, with no clear D. V gave up 0 bases and J gave up 7 bases, with 4 bases separating them. The germline V gene has CDR1 SGHRS and CDR2 YFSETQ. There are 11 residues in the CDR3. CDR3 region: CASSLADEAFF. The CDR3 DNA sequence: TGCGCCAGCAGCTTGGCGGATGAAGCTTTCTTT.

This clonotype was detected ten times or more. This rearrangement joins TRBV20-1 to TRBJ2-7; tentative D call: TRBD1 (6 bases). Looked up from germline, CDR1 is DFQATT and CDR2 is SNEGSKA (reference sequence). The CDR3 length is 14 residues. V was shortened by 5 bases and J by 4 bases, with 18 bases between the two germline ends. The CDR3 bases are TGCAGTGCTTTCAGGGGCCGAGGGATTTACGAGCAGTACTTC. Translating it yields CSAFRGRGIYEQYF.

This clonotype has just a few counts. V is TRBV29-1 and J is TRBJ2-5, with 8 bases identical to TRBD1. Germline lookup yields CDR1 SQVTM and CDR2 ANQGSEA. Trimming at V came to 6 bases and at J to 5 bases, leaving 11 bases not matched to a gene. The CDR3 contains 14 residues. Written as DNA, the CDR3 is TGCAGCGTGGGAGCCGGGACAGGAAGGGAGACCCAGTACTTC. It yields the protein CSVGAGTGRETQYF.

Only a few counts were recorded for this clonotype. This chain joins TRBV15 and TRBJ2-7; 7 bases map to TRBD1. V dropped 0 bases and J dropped 2; count of bases not matched to a gene: 7. This CDR3 comprises 16 residues. Germline CDR1 LNHNV, CDR2 YYDKDF (reference sequence). The CDR3 DNA reads TGTGCCACCAGCAGAGATGATTGGGGACAGACCTACGAGCAGTACTTC. This translates into CATSRDDWGQTYEQYF.

This clonotype was seen at least ten times. The chain couples TRBV4-2 to TRBJ2-1, with 11 bases fitting TRBD2. CDR1 LGHNA and CDR2 YNFKEQ come from the germline V gene. Trimming removed 4 bases from V and 0 bases from J; junction bases left unmatched: 5. This CDR3 has 17 amino acids. CDR3: CASSPSGRTSSYNEQFF. The CDR3 region has the DNA TGTGCCAGCAGCCCTAGCGGGAGGACGAGCTCCTACAATGAGCAGTTCTTC.